This T cell receptor beta chain was sequenced for a study of blood T cell repertoires in COVID-19. Study as a whole: Sites in the United States, Italy and Spain provided acute and convalescent COVID-19 samples. T cells, B-cell-depleted T cells, or PBMCs provided the cDNA or gDNA that served as material.

Methods used by the authors: Amplification with reference gene primers provided the estimates of nucleated cell counts. Clones were sequenced by immunoSEQ multiplex PCR, and TCRdb holds only the in-frame ones, with some missing. Clone size and V and J calls were adopted from that table, with D and trimming inferred from the DNA. Of 200,000 to 250,000 clones detected, over 80% appear once; the ten largest clones hold around 3.7%. The germline V and J ends were trimmed by 4 bases and 2 bases, with 14 bases remaining between them. The CDR3 loop spans 15 amino acids. CDR1 is MNHEY and CDR2 is SMNVEV in the germline V gene (reference sequence). In its sample, this clone was seen a few times.

The TCR originated in a young woman who had been exposed to COVID-19. V usage is TRBV27 and J usage is TRBJ1-2; D may be TRBD1 (5 bases). Source material: PBMCs or T cells enriched from blood (not recorded which). Here the CDR3 reads CASSSFQGLNYGYTF. The CDR3 region has the DNA TGTGCCAGCAGTTCGTTTCAGGGATTAAACTATGGCTACACCTTC.